Listed below are T cell receptor beta chains from one sample, sequenced in a study of shared clonotypes between healthy human individuals. The assay was immunoSEQ multiplex PCR, and TCRdb's table has in-frame clones only and misses some. Seen here are 850,000 to 1,200,000 clones, under 80% observed once, and the top ten hold about 1.5%. Input material: memory CD4+ T cells sorted from blood. The receptors derive from a man aged 18 to 29 in good health. Both conserved end residues are part of each CDR3. A D gene is named only where the DNA matches it firmly. Size is stated for part of the rows, as once, few or many counts, or as a class when the clone is expanded.

j_gene | abundance | v_gene | d_gene | len | CDR3nt | CDR3aa
TRBJ2-7 | - | TRBV14 | - | 11 | TGTGCCAGCAGCCGCAACTACGAGCAGTACTTC | CASSRNYEQYF
TRBJ2-7 | - | TRBV29-1 | - | 13 | TGCAGCGTTGGCCCTGGCGGGCTATACGAGCAGTACTTC | CSVGPGGLYEQYF
TRBJ2-5 | few | TRBV6-5 | - | 12 | TGTGCCACCCACCAGGGAAAAGAGACCCAGTACTTC | CATHQGKETQYF
TRBJ2-1 | - | TRBV9 | TRBD2 | 15 | TGTGCCAGCAGCGAGCACGGGACTAGCGGCAATGAGCAGTTCTTC | CASSEHGTSGNEQFF
TRBJ2-3 | - | TRBV5-4 | TRBD1 | 15 | TGTGCCAGCAGCCACCGGGACAGGGGCACAGATACGCAGTATTTT | CASSHRDRGTDTQYF
TRBJ2-1 | - | TRBV19 | - | 14 | TGTGCCAGTAGTGCGACCGGGGTTCAGGGTGAGCAGTTCTTC | CASSATGVQGEQFF
TRBJ1-2 | - | TRBV2 | - | 14 | TGTGCCAGCAACCTAGACAGGCACACTGATGGCTACACCTTC | CASNLDRHTDGYTF
TRBJ2-1 | few | TRBV2 | - | 13 | TGTGCCAGCAGTGTTCGGGACTCCAATGAGCAGTTCTTC | CASSVRDSNEQFF
TRBJ2-6 | - | TRBV18 | - | 15 | TGTGCCAGCTCACCAAACAGGGCGGGGGCCAACGTCCTGACTTTC | CASSPNRAGANVLTF
TRBJ2-1 | few | TRBV2 | - | 16 | TGTGCCAGCAGTGCGGCGGCAGGGACCCTTTACAATGAGCAGTTCTTC | CASSAAAGTLYNEQFF
TRBJ2-3 | few | TRBV4-1 | TRBD2 | 16 | TGCGCCAGCAGCCAAGATTACGCTAGCGGGAGAGATACGCAGTATTTT | CASSQDYASGRDTQYF
TRBJ1-6 | - | TRBV7-3 | - | 18 | TGTGCCAGCAGCTCCTACCCAAACGGACCTCGGGCGGAATCACCCCTCCACTTT | CASSSYPNGPRAESPLHF
TRBJ2-7 | - | TRBV7-8 | - | 13 | TGTGCCAGCAGCTTTGGGAGATACTACGAGCAGTACTTC | CASSFGRYYEQYF
TRBJ2-7 | - | TRBV5-6 | - | 16 | TGTGCCAGCAGCTTGGCCTGGGGCTCAAGCTCCTACGAGCAGTACTTC | CASSLAWGSSSYEQYF
TRBJ1-6 | - | TRBV30 | - | 16 | TGTGCCTGGAGTCCCAGATCAGCGGGGCGGGATTCACCCCTCCACTTT | CAWSPRSAGRDSPLHF
TRBJ1-1 | - | TRBV5-8 | - | 14 | TGTGCCAGCAGCTTAGGGGCCCTGAACACTGAAGCTTTCTTT | CASSLGALNTEAFF
TRBJ2-7 | - | TRBV6-5 | TRBD2 | 13 | TGTGCCAGCACCCGGGGGGGAGGGTACGAGCAGTACTTC | CASTRGGGYEQYF
TRBJ2-3 | - | TRBV7-9 | TRBD1 | 15 | TGTGCCAGCAGCCACGGGACAGGAAGCACAGATACGCAGTATTTT | CASSHGTGSTDTQYF
TRBJ1-1 | few | TRBV9 | - | 13 | TGTGCCAGCAGCACTCAAGAGAACACTGAAGCTTTCTTT | CASSTQENTEAFF
TRBJ2-7 | - | TRBV10-2 | TRBD2 | 15 | TGCGCCAGCAGCCCCTCTCTATCGGGAGGTGGCGAGCAGTACTTC | CASSPSLSGGGEQYF
TRBJ1-5 | - | TRBV18 | - | 14 | TGTGCCAGCTCCCCAGGGATGGGCAATCAGCCCCAGCATTTT | CASSPGMGNQPQHF
TRBJ2-2 | - | TRBV19 | TRBD2 | 16 | TGTGCCAGTAGTATCCCCAGCGGGGCGAACACCGGGGAGCTGTTTTTT | CASSIPSGANTGELFF
TRBJ1-5 | once | TRBV10-1 | - | 19 | TGCGCCAGCAGTGAGTCGACGGTCAGGGGAAGGGGTAGCAATCAGCCCCAGCATTTT | CASSESTVRGRGSNQPQHF
TRBJ2-7 | few | TRBV6-6 | - | 13 | TGTGCCAGCAGTCCGGACTCCACCTACGAGCAGTACTTC | CASSPDSTYEQYF
TRBJ2-7 | few | TRBV5-1 | - | 14 | TGCGCCAGCAGCTTACAGGGTGCGTCGGCCGAGCAGTACTTC | CASSLQGASAEQYF
TRBJ2-7 | - | TRBV6-5 | - | 14 | TGTGCCAGCAGTTCAGGGTTATCCTCCTACGAGCAGTACTTC | CASSSGLSSYEQYF
TRBJ2-3 | - | TRBV19 | TRBD1 | 15 | TGTGCCAGTACCCAAACAGGGGGCGGCACAGATACGCAGTATTTT | CASTQTGGGTDTQYF
TRBJ2-5 | once | TRBV29-1 | - | 13 | TGCAGCGTCGCGGGGAACGTCCAAGAGACCCAGTACTTC | CSVAGNVQETQYF
TRBJ2-6 | - | TRBV5-4 | - | 18 | TGTGCCAGCAGCTTGGTAGGGCAGATGGAGGCTGGGGCCAACGTCCTGACTTTC | CASSLVGQMEAGANVLTF
TRBJ2-1 | few | TRBV5-1 | - | 11 | TGCGCCAGCATCCAAAACAATGAGCAGTTCTTC | CASIQNNEQFF
TRBJ1-1 | - | TRBV11-2 | - | 13 | TGTGCCAGCAGCCCAGCGGGGAACACTGAAGCTTTCTTT | CASSPAGNTEAFF
TRBJ2-7 | - | TRBV6-1 | - | 15 | TGTGCCAGCAGTGAAGGCGGTATTCTCCCCTACGAGCAGTACTTC | CASSEGGILPYEQYF